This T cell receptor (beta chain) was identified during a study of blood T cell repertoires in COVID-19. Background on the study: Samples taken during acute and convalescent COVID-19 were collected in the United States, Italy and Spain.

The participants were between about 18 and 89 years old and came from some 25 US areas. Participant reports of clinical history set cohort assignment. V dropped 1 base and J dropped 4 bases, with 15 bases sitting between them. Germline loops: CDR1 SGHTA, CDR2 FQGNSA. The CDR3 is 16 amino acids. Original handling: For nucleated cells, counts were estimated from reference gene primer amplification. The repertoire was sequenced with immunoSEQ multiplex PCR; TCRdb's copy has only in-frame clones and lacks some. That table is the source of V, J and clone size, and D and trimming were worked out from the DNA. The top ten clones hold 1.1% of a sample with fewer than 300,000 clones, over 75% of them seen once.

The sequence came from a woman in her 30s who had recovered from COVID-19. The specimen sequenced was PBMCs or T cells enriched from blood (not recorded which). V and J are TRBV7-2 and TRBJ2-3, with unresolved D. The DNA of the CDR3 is TGTGCCAGCAGCTTAGAAATGTCAGGATTTCCAGATACGCAGTATTTT. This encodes CASSLEMSGFPDTQYF.